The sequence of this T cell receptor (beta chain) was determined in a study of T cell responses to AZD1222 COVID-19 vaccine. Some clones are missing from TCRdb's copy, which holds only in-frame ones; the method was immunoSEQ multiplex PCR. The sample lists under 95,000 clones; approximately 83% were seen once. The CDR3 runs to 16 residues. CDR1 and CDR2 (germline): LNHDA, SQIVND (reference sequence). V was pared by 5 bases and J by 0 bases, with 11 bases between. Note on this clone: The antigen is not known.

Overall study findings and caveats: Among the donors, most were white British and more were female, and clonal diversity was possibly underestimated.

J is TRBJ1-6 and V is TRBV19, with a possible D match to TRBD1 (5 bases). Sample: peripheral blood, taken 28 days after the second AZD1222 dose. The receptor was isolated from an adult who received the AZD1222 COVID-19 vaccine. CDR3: CASSGRDFSYNSPLHF. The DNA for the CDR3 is TGTGCCAGTAGTGGTCGGGACTTCTCCTATAATTCACCCCTCCACTTT.